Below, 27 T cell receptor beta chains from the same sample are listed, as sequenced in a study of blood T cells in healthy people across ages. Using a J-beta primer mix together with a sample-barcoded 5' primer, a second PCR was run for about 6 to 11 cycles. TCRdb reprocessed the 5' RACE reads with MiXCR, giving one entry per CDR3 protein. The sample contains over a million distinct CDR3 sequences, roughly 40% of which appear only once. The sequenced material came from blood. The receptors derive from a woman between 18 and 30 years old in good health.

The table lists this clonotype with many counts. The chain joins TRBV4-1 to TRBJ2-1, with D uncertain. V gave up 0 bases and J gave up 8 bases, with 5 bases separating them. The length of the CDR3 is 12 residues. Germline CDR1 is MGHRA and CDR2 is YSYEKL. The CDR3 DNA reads TGCGCCAGCAGCCAAGATGCCGATGAGCAGTTCTTC. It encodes CASSQDADEQFF.

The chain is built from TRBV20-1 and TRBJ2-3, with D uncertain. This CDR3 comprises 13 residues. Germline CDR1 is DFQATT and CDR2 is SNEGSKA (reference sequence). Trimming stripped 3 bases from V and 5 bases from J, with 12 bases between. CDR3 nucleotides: TGCAGTGCTAGCAGTTTGATAGTAGATACGCAGTATTTT. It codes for CSASSLIVDTQYF.

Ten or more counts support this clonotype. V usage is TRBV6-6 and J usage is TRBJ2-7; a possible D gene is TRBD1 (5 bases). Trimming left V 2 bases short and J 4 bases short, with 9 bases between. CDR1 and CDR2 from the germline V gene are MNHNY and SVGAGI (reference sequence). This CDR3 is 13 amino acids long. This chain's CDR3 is CASSYGASYEQYF. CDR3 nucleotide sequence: TGTGCCAGCAGTTACGGGGCGTCGTACGAGCAGTACTTC.

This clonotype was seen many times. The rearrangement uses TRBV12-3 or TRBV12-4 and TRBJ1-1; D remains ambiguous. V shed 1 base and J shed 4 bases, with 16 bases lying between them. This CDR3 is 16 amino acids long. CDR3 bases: TGTGCCAGCAGTTTAGGGCAGGAACTCTCGGGCACTGAAGCTTTCTTT. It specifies CASSLGQELSGTEAFF.

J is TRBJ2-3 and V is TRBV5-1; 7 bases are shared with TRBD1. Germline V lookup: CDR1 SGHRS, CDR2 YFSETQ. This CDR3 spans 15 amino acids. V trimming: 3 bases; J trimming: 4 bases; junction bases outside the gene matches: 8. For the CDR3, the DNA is TGCGCCAGCAGCTGGCCAGCAGGGGGATCAGATACGCAGTATTTT. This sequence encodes CASSWPAGGSDTQYF.

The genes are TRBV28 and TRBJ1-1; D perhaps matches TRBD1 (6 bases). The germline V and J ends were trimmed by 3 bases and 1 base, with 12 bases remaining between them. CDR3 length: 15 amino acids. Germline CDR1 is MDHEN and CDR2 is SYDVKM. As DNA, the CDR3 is TGTGCCAGCAGTTTCTCCGACAGGAGGAACACTGAAGCTTTCTTT. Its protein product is CASSFSDRRNTEAFF.

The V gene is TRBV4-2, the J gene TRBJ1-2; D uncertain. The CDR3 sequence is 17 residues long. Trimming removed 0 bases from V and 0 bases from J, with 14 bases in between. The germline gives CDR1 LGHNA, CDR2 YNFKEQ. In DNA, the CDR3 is TGTGCCAGCAGCCAAGACCCTAGGAAAACCCCTAACTATGGCTACACCTTC. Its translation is CASSQDPRKTPNYGYTF.

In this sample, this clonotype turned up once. CDR3 coding DNA: TGTGCCATCAGTGTACAGGCCCCCGAGGTCCTGACTTTC. Translation: CAISVQAPEVLTF. The J gene is TRBJ2-6, the V gene TRBV10-3; possibly TRBD1 for D (5 bases). V was cut by 4 bases and J by 13 bases, with 14 bases left in between. Germline V gene data show CDR1 as ENHRY and CDR2 as SYGVKD. The CDR3 is made up of 13 amino acids.

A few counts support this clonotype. CDR3 DNA sequence: TGTGCCAGCAGCTTATTGGGGGCCCAACTCCACGAGCAGTACTTC. Protein: CASSLLGAQLHEQYF. The V gene is TRBV7-2, the J gene TRBJ2-7, with a tentative D call TRBD1 (6 bases). Trimming stripped 2 bases from V and 5 bases from J, with 16 bases between. CDR1 and CDR2 (germline): SGHTA, FQGNSA. The CDR3 is 15 amino acids.

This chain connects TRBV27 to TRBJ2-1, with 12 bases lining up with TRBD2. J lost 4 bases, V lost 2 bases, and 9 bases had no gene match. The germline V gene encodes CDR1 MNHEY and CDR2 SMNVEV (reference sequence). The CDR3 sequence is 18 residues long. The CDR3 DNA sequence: TGTGCCAGCAGTTTACTGCTAGCGGGAGGGCCGAATTACAATGAGCAGTTCTTC. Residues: CASSLLLAGGPNYNEQFF.

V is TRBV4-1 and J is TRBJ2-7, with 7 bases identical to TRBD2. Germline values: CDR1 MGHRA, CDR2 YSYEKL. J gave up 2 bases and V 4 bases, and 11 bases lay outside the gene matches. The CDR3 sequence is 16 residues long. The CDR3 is CASSLNPGTIPYEQYF. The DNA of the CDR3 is TGCGCCAGCAGCCTCAACCCCGGGACTATCCCCTACGAGCAGTACTTC.

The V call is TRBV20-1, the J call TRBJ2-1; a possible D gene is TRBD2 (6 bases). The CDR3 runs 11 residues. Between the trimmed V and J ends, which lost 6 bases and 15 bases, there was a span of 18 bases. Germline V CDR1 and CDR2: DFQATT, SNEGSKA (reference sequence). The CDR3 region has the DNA TGCAGTGCGGAGACGGGACTCAGAGGGTTCTTC. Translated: CSAETGLRGFF.

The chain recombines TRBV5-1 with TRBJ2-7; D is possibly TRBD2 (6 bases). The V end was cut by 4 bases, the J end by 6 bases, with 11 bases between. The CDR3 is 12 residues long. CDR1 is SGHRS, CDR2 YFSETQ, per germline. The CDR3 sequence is CASSRGSTEQYF. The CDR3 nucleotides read TGCGCCAGCAGCCGGGGGAGTACCGAGCAGTACTTC.

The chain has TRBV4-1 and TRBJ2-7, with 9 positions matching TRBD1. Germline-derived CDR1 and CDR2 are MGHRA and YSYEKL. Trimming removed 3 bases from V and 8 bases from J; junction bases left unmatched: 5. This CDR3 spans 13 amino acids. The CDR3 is CASSHPDRGKQYF. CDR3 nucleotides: TGCGCCAGCAGCCACCCGGACAGGGGCAAGCAGTACTTC.

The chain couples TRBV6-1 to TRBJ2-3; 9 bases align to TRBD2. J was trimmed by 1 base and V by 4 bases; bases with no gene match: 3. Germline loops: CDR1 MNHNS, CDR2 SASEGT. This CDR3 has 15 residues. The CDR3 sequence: CASSGSGRGTDTQYF. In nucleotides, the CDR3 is TGTGCCAGCAGTGGTAGCGGGAGAGGCACAGATACGCAGTATTTT.

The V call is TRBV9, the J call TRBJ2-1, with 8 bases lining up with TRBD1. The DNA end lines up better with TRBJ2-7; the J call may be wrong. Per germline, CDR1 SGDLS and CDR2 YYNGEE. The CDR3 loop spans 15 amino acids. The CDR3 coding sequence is TGTGCCAGCAGCGCGGACAGGGCCAACTACAATGAGCAGTACTTC. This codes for CASSADRANYNEQYF.

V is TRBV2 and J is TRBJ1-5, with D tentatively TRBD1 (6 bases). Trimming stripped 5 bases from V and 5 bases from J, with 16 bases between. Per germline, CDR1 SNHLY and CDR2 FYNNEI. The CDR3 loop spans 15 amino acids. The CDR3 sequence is CASSTQARGHQPQHF. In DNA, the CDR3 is TGTGCCAGCAGTACGCAGGCCAGGGGTCATCAGCCCCAGCATTTT.

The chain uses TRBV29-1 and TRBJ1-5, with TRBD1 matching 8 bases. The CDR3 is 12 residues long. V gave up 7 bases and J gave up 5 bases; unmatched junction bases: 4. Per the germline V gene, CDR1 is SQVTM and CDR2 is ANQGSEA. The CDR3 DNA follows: TGCAGCGCAGGGGGCTACGATCAGCCCCAGCATTTT. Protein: CSAGGYDQPQHF. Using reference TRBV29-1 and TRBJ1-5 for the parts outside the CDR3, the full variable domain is SAVISQKPSRDICQRGTSLTIQCQVDSQVTMMFWYRQQPGQSLTLIATANQGSEATYESGFVIDKFPISRPNLTFSTLTVSNMSPEDSSIYLCSAGGYDQPQHFGDGTRLSIL.

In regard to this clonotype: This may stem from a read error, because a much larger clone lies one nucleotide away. CDR3 in DNA: TGCGGGGAGGCGGACTCGACAGATACGCGGTATTTT. Protein product: CGEADSTDTRYF. This chain uses TRBV29-1 with TRBJ2-3, with D maybe TRBD2 (6 bases). Germline V gives CDR1 SQVTM, CDR2 ANQGSEA. The CDR3 length is 12 residues.

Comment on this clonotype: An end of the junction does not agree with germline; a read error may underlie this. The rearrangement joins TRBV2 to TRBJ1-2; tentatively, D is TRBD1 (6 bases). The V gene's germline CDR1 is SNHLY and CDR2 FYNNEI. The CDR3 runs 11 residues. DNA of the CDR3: TGTGCCAGCGGACAGAACTGTGGCTACACCTTC. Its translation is CASGQNCGYTF. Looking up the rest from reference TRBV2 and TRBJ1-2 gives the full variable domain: EPEVTQTPSHQVTQMGQEVILRCVPISNHLYFYWYRQILGQKVEFLVSFYNNEISEKSEIFDDQFSVERPDGSNFTLKIRSTKLEDSAMYFCASGQNCGYTFGSGTRLTVV.

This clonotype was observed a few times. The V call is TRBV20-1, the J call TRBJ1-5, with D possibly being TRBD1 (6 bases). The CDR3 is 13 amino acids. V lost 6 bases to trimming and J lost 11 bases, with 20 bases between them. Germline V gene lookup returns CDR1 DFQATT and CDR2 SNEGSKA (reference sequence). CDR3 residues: CSAYQQGPLAQHF. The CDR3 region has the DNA TGCAGTGCCTACCAACAGGGACCTCTGGCCCAGCATTTT.

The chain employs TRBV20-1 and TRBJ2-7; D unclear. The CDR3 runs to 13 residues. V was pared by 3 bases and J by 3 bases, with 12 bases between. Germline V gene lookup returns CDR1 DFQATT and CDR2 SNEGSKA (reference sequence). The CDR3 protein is CSASRSTGYEQYF. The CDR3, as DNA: TGCAGTGCTAGTCGGTCGACTGGCTACGAGCAGTACTTC.

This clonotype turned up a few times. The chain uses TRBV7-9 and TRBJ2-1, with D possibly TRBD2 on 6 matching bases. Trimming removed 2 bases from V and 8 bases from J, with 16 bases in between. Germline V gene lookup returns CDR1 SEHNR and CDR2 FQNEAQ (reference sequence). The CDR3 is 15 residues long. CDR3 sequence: CASSLTLATGDEQFF. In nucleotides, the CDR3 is TGTGCCAGCAGCTTAACACTAGCAACCGGCGATGAGCAGTTCTTC.

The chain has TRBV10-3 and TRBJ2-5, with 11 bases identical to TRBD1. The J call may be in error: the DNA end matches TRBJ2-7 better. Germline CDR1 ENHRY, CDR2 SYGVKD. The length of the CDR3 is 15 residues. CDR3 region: CAISGGQGGTYEQYF. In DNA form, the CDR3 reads TGTGCCATCAGCGGGGGACAGGGGGGAACCTACGAGCAGTACTTC.

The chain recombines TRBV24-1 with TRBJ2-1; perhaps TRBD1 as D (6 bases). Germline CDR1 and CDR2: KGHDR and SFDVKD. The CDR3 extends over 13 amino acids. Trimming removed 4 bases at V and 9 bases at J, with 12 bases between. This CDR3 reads CATSEFGGSEQFF. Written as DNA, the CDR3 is TGTGCCACCAGTGAGTTTGGGGGCAGTGAGCAGTTCTTC.

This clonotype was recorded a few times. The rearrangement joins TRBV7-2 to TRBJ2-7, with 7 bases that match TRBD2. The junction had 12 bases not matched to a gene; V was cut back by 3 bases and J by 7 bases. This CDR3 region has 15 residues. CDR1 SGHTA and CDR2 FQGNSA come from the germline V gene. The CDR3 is CASSFGAGALREQYF. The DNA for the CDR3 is TGTGCCAGCAGCTTCGGGGCGGGAGCGTTGAGAGAGCAGTACTTC.

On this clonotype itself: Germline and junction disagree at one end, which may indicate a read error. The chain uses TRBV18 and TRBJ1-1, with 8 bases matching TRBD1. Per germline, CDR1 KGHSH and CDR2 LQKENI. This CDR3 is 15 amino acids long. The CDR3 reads CASSYTGGGNTEAFF. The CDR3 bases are TGCGCCAGCTCATACACAGGGGGAGGAAACACTGAAGCTTTCTTT.